The 5 T cell receptor beta chains in this list originate from one sample, sequenced in a study of blood T cell repertoires in COVID-19. Sequencing was performed with immunoSEQ multiplex PCR; in TCRdb, only in-frame clones are kept and a portion is missing. The sample consists of about 29,000 clones, roughly nine tenths of them appearing once. Sequencing was carried out using peripheral blood. These receptors originate from a human donor in a cohort sampled during active COVID-19.

The CDR3 loop reads CASSYGGGAADTQYF. In DNA form, the CDR3 reads TGTGCCAGCAGTTACGGCGGGGGGGCGGCAGATACGCAGTATTTT. The chain has TRBV6-5 and TRBJ2-3; TRBD2 agrees at 9 bases. V shed 2 bases, J shed 4 bases, and the junction held 4 bases outside the gene matches. The germline gives CDR1 MNHEY, CDR2 SVGAGI. This CDR3 contains 15 residues.

This clone has a single count. This chain links TRBV4-3 with TRBJ1-5; TRBD1 matches 10 bases. With V trimmed by 4 bases and J by 6 bases, 9 bases remained unmatched. Germline V gives CDR1 LGHNA, CDR2 YSLEER. The CDR3 is made up of 16 amino acids. This chain's CDR3 is CASSLDRGSSAQPQHF. The CDR3 DNA reads TGCGCCAGCAGCCTGGACAGGGGGTCGTCCGCTCAGCCCCAGCATTTT.

The genes are TRBV7-2 and TRBJ2-2; 12 bases are a match to TRBD2. This CDR3 has 17 residues. J gave up 7 bases and V 2 bases, and 8 bases lay outside the gene matches. Germline values: CDR1 SGHTA, CDR2 FQGNSA. CDR3 protein: CASSLRTSGGLGGELFF. The CDR3 DNA reads TGTGCCAGCAGCTTACGCACTAGCGGGGGGTTGGGCGGGGAGCTGTTTTTT.

The DNA of the CDR3 is TGCGCCAGCAGCAGGATGACCTCCGGGAATGAAAAACTGTTTTTT. The encoded protein is CASSRMTSGNEKLFF. The chain carries TRBV4-3 and TRBJ1-4; the D is unclear. Trimming cost V 5 bases and J 5 bases, with 15 bases left between them. CDR1 is LGHNA, CDR2 YSLEER, per germline. The CDR3 is made up of 15 amino acids.

This chain links TRBV19 with TRBJ2-7; D ambiguous. The germline V and J ends were trimmed by 3 bases and 2 bases, with 8 bases remaining between them. The germline V gene encodes CDR1 LNHDA and CDR2 SQIVND (reference sequence). The CDR3 has 13 amino acids. CDR3 in DNA: TGTGCCAGTAGTATCGGCCGGGCCTACGAGCAGTACTTC. As protein: CASSIGRAYEQYF.